The present entry profiles one T cell receptor (beta chain) with its context. Its antigen remains unknown. This CDR3 is also generated by other DNA sequences in the sample. The data are from a study of shared clonotypes between healthy human individuals. In the study overall: The donor group consisted of a couple of women and a few men, aged 18 to 49.

General study results and limits: Blood was the sole source, and tissue repertoires probably differ. Inspection by rarefaction showed sorted-subset sequencing to be incomplete despite large depth.

None of the donors, who were healthy HIV-negative adults, had recently had acute infections or vaccinations. Here immunoSEQ multiplex PCR was the method, and the copy in TCRdb shows in-frame clones only, minus some. The sample contains roughly 2.6 million clones, just over 90% of which appear only once. The CDR3 is made up of 14 amino acids. Germline loops: CDR1 MNHEY, CDR2 SMNVEV (reference sequence). The junction had 3 bases not matched to a gene; V was cut back by 6 bases and J by 3 bases. Sequencing was performed on naive CD4+ T cells sorted from blood. Subset given: CD45RA+ positively selected. The chain links TRBV27 to TRBJ1-4, with TRBD1 matching over 8 bases. The clonotype comes from a man aged 18 to 29 in good health. The chain's CDR3 is CASSRTGPNEKLFF. The CDR3 coding sequence is TGTGCCAGCAGCCGGACAGGGCCTAATGAAAAACTGTTTTTT.